A single sample is the source of the 27 T cell receptor beta chains below, sequenced in a study of CD8 T cells in ankylosing spondylitis. TCRdb analysed the 5' RACE reads with MiXCR anew, one entry per CDR3 protein. Of some 130,000 distinct CDR3 sequences in the sample, about 7% were seen once. The sample was blood, either unsorted or a sorted T cell fraction (not recorded which). The receptors were sampled from a female donor with ankylosing spondylitis or in good health (not recorded which).

At least ten counts were recorded for this clonotype. The V gene is TRBV25-1, the J gene TRBJ1-2; 10 bases are a match to TRBD1. The J segment lost 2 bases and the V segment lost 3 bases, leaving 9 bases of the junction unmatched. The CDR3 extends over 17 amino acids. Germline V gives CDR1 MGHDK, CDR2 SYGVNS. The CDR3 loop is CASSEGWGTGENYGYTF. In DNA form, the CDR3 reads TGTGCCAGCAGTGAGGGTTGGGGGACAGGGGAGAACTATGGCTACACCTTC.

The table lists this clonotype with many counts. The chain carries TRBV5-1 and TRBJ1-4; D not resolved. The CDR3 runs 16 residues. The germline V and J ends were trimmed by 5 bases and 4 bases, with 18 bases remaining between them. The germline CDR1 and CDR2 sequences are SGHRS and YFSETQ. CDR3 sequence reads: CASRGGQFSYNEKLFF. In DNA form, the CDR3 reads TGCGCCAGCAGGGGAGGGCAGTTTAGCTATAATGAAAAACTGTTTTTT.

The table lists this clonotype with many counts. J is TRBJ1-2 and V is TRBV20-1; tentatively, D is TRBD1 (6 bases). The germline CDR1 and CDR2 sequences are DFQATT and SNEGSKA (reference sequence). The V end was cut by 0 bases, the J end by 6 bases, with 11 bases between. This CDR3 comprises 13 residues. The CDR3 protein is CSARDRTENGYTF. CDR3 DNA: TGCAGTGCTAGAGATCGGACAGAGAATGGCTACACCTTC.

This clonotype was recorded a few times. As DNA, the CDR3 is TGTGCCAGCAGCTCACGCACCGGGACAGGGGATTCACCCCTCCACTTT. It specifies CASSSRTGTGDSPLHF. The chain employs TRBV7-8 and TRBJ1-6; 10 bases map to TRBD1. The germline V gene has CDR1 SGHVS and CDR2 FQNEAQ. J lost 8 bases, V lost 4 bases, and 8 bases had no gene match. This CDR3 is built from 16 residues.

CDR3 DNA: TGTGCCAGCAGCGTAGACACCACTGAAGCTTTCTTT. Protein: CASSVDTTEAFF. The chain has TRBV7-8 and TRBJ1-1, with D unresolved. CDR3 length: 12 amino acids. V lost 5 bases, J lost 4 bases, and 8 bases lay in between. The germline gives CDR1 SGHVS, CDR2 FQNEAQ.

This clonotype has a count of ten or more. The V gene is TRBV6-5, the J gene TRBJ2-3; D perhaps matches TRBD2 (6 bases). The CDR3 runs to 16 residues. CDR1 and CDR2 from the germline V gene are MNHEY and SVGAGI. The V end was cut by 4 bases, the J end by 6 bases, with 20 bases between. The CDR3 loop is CASSSPRHGGWDTQYF. CDR3 coding DNA: TGTGCCAGCAGTTCACCCCGCCACGGGGGTTGGGATACGCAGTATTTT.

The chain links TRBV11-3 to TRBJ2-7, with D maybe TRBD1 (6 bases). The germline gives CDR1 SGHNT, CDR2 YENEEA. The length of the CDR3 is 14 residues. Between the trimmed V and J ends, which lost 5 bases and 4 bases, there was a span of 15 bases. CDR3 in DNA: TGTGCCAGCAGCACCCGGGACACGGCATACGAGCAGTACTTC. Amino acids: CASSTRDTAYEQYF.

This clonotype was counted many times. This chain uses TRBV5-1 with TRBJ2-3; D gene ambiguous. Germline CDR1 and CDR2: SGHRS and YFSETQ. This CDR3 contains 15 residues. The V gene lost 1 base and the J gene lost 2 bases, with 11 bases spanning the gap. DNA for the CDR3: TGCGCCAGCAGCTTGAGCCAGGTAGTCACAGATACGCAGTATTTT. This gives the protein CASSLSQVVTDTQYF.

This clonotype was seen at least ten times. The chain joins TRBV27 to TRBJ2-1; D may be TRBD1 (5 bases). CDR3 size: 13 residues. V was shortened by 4 bases and J by 10 bases, with 14 bases between the two germline ends. The germline V gene encodes CDR1 MNHEY and CDR2 SMNVEV (reference sequence). In nucleotides, the CDR3 is TGTGCCAGCAGTTCCCAGATCTGGACAGAGCAGTTCTTC. This gives the protein CASSSQIWTEQFF.

Many counts were recorded for this clonotype. The chain links TRBV20-1 to TRBJ2-7; TRBD1 agrees at 9 bases. J gave up 3 bases and V 1 base, and 1 base lay outside the gene matches. Looked up from germline, CDR1 is DFQATT and CDR2 is SNEGSKA (reference sequence). This CDR3 has 13 residues. The CDR3 here is CSARAGQGYEQYF. DNA for the CDR3: TGCAGTGCTAGAGCGGGACAGGGCTACGAGCAGTACTTC.

The V and J genes are TRBV11-2 and TRBJ2-7; tentatively, D is TRBD1 (7 bases). Germline CDR1 SGHAT, CDR2 FQNNGV. This CDR3 comprises 15 residues. Trimming cost V 1 base and J 3 bases, with 13 bases left between them. This CDR3 reads CASSLGQGGGYEQYF. The CDR3 bases are TGTGCCAGCAGCTTAGGCCAGGGGGGAGGCTACGAGCAGTACTTC.

There are many counts of this clonotype. This chain joins TRBV12-3 or TRBV12-4 and TRBJ1-2; weak D call: TRBD1 (6 bases). V was trimmed by 7 bases and J by 8 bases, leaving 17 bases between them. The CDR3 loop spans 13 amino acids. CDR3 in amino acids: CASTKGGMRGYTF. The CDR3 region has the DNA TGTGCCAGCACGAAAGGGGGAATGCGGGGCTACACCTTC.

This clonotype was counted at least ten times. The chain has TRBV18 and TRBJ1-4, with D tentatively TRBD1 (5 bases). The CDR3 covers 16 residues. Trimming shortened V by 2 bases and J by 5 bases, and 15 bases separated the two germline ends. The V gene's germline CDR1 is KGHSH and CDR2 LQKENI. CDR3 residues: CASSPGWDGSNEKLFF. The CDR3 bases are TGTGCCAGCTCACCAGGATGGGACGGATCAAATGAAAAACTGTTTTTT.

This clonotype occurred many times. The chain combines TRBV7-4 with TRBJ1-2; D is undetermined. CDR1 and CDR2 (germline): SGHVT, SQSDAQ. The CDR3 has 11 residues. V lost 6 bases to trimming and J lost 12 bases, with 14 bases between them. The CDR3 spells CASRHRAYDTF. CDR3 in DNA: TGTGCCAGCAGACACCGGGCCTATGACACCTTC.

This clonotype was counted many times. A read error may produce the germline difference seen at one junction end. The V gene is TRBV29-1, the J gene TRBJ2-3; TRBD1 is a possible D gene (6 bases). Per the germline V gene, CDR1 is SQVTM and CDR2 is ANQGSEA. This CDR3 has 15 amino acids. The CDR3 loop is CSAESTGSGTDTQYF. The CDR3, as DNA: TGCAGCGCTGAATCTACAGGGAGTGGCACAGATACGCAGTATTTT.

The table lists this clonotype with many counts. The chain has TRBV7-6 and TRBJ1-1; TRBD1 is a possible D gene (6 bases). V was clipped by 5 bases and J by 7 bases, with 14 bases between them. Per the germline V gene, CDR1 is SGHVS and CDR2 is FNYEAQ. The length of the CDR3 is 13 residues. The CDR3 region has the DNA TGTGCCAGCAGCATTCCGGGACAATATGAAGCTTTCTTT. Translated: CASSIPGQYEAFF.

This clonotype has a count of ten or more. The CDR3 reads CASSLWSEKLFF. The CDR3 nucleotides read TGTGCCAGCAGCTTATGGAGCGAAAAACTGTTTTTT. The chain carries TRBV7-8 and TRBJ1-4; D is unresolved. CDR1 is SGHVS and CDR2 is FQNEAQ in the germline V gene. The CDR3 covers 12 residues. V lost 2 bases and J lost 8, with 6 bases in between.

There are many counts of this clonotype. The rearrangement joins TRBV20-1 to TRBJ1-2, with D possibly TRBD1 on 6 matching bases. V was pared by 0 bases and J by 2 bases, with 10 bases between. Germline-derived CDR1 and CDR2 are DFQATT and SNEGSKA (reference sequence). The CDR3 extends over 14 amino acids. The CDR3 loop is CSARETGQNYGYTF. CDR3 in DNA: TGCAGTGCTAGAGAAACCGGACAGAACTATGGCTACACCTTC.

The chain has TRBV20-1 and TRBJ1-2; the match to TRBD1 covers 8 bases. The CDR3 is 16 amino acids. CDR1 and CDR2 from the germline V gene are DFQATT and SNEGSKA (reference sequence). V was pared by 3 bases and J by 3 bases, with 12 bases of the junction left unmatched. CDR3 sequence: CSARKAPGQADYGYTF. The CDR3 DNA sequence: TGCAGTGCTAGGAAGGCTCCGGGACAGGCGGACTATGGCTACACCTTC.

This clonotype was seen many times. This chain links TRBV20-1 with TRBJ2-2; 14 nucleotides match TRBD2. Germline loops: CDR1 DFQATT, CDR2 SNEGSKA (reference sequence). CDR3 length equals 16 residues. Trimming at V came to 0 bases and at J to 5 bases, leaving 2 bases not matched to a gene. In nucleotides, the CDR3 is TGCAGTGCTAGAGATTGGACTAGCGGGGGGACCGGGGAGCTGTTTTTT. This encodes CSARDWTSGGTGELFF.

This clonotype was seen ten or more times. The J gene is TRBJ2-7, the V gene TRBV20-1; TRBD1 matches at 7 bases. This CDR3 is built from 13 residues. Germline CDR1 and CDR2: DFQATT and SNEGSKA (reference sequence). After removal of 4 bases from V and 0 bases from J, the junction contained 3 bases not matched to a gene. The CDR3 protein is CSATRDSSYEQYF. DNA of the CDR3: TGCAGTGCTACCCGGGACAGCTCCTACGAGCAGTACTTC.

This clonotype came up many times. The V call is TRBV9, the J call TRBJ2-4, with D perhaps TRBD1 (6 bases). The germline V gene encodes CDR1 SGDLS and CDR2 YYNGEE. The germline V and J ends were trimmed by 4 bases and 7 bases, with 18 bases remaining between them. CDR3 size: 15 residues. The CDR3 DNA reads as TGTGCCAGCAGCCCCCACCCGGACAGCGCTAACATTCAGTACTTC. Encoded protein: CASSPHPDSANIQYF.

This clonotype was seen many times. V gene TRBV5-1 combines with J gene TRBJ1-1; D gene unclear. Germline V gene lookup returns CDR1 SGHRS and CDR2 YFSETQ. The CDR3 is 13 amino acids. With 0 bases removed from V and 0 bases from J, the gap between germline ends came to 3 bases. CDR3 region: CASSLGMNTEAFF. The DNA of the CDR3 is TGCGCCAGCAGCTTGGGGATGAACACTGAAGCTTTCTTT.

Notes on this clonotype: This may stem from a read error, because a much larger clone lies one nucleotide away. This rearrangement joins TRBV9 to TRBJ2-7, with D perhaps matching TRBD1 (6 bases). The CDR3 is 13 residues long. In germline, CDR1 is SGDLS, CDR2 YYNGEE. In DNA, the CDR3 is TGTGTCAGCAGCGTAGGGGGAATCTACGAGCAGTACTTC. Its protein product is CVSSVGGIYEQYF. The whole variable domain, remainder taken from reference TRBV9 and TRBJ2-7, is DSGVTQTPKHLITATGQRVTLRCSPRSGDLSVYWYQQSLDQGLQFLIQYYNGEERAKGNILERFSAQQFPDLHSELNLSSLELGDSALYFCVSSVGGIYEQYFGPGTRLTVT.

The rearrangement joins TRBV11-1 to TRBJ1-1; TRBD1 is a possible D gene (5 bases). The V end was cut by 5 bases, the J end by 4 bases, with 23 bases between. The CDR3 has 17 residues. Germline V lookup: CDR1 SGHAT, CDR2 FQDESV (reference sequence). CDR3 bases: TGTGCCAGCAGCCCAATCTTGCAGGGACGAAGTTCCACTGAAGCTTTCTTT. It specifies CASSPILQGRSSTEAFF. Looking up the rest from reference TRBV11-1 and TRBJ1-1 gives the full variable domain: EAEVAQSPRYKITEKSQAVAFWCDPISGHATLYWYRQILGQGPELLVQFQDESVVDDSQLPKDRFSAERLKGVDSTLKIQPAELGDSAMYLCASSPILQGRSSTEAFFGQGTRLTVV.

In its sample, this clonotype was seen many times. The rearrangement uses TRBV20-1 and TRBJ2-5; D possibly corresponds to TRBD2 (5 bases). This CDR3 has 12 amino acids. Germline-derived CDR1 and CDR2 are DFQATT and SNEGSKA (reference sequence). V was trimmed by 2 bases and J by 5 bases, leaving 9 bases between them. The DNA for the CDR3 is TGCAGTGCTAGACGAGGGATCGAGACCCAGTACTTC. This translates into CSARRGIETQYF.

The V and J genes are TRBV24-1 and TRBJ2-5; 7 positions agree with TRBD2. Germline V CDR1 and CDR2: KGHDR, SFDVKD. The trim removed 6 bases at V and 5 bases at J, leaving 2 bases unmatched. This CDR3 is built from 12 residues. The CDR3 loop reads CATSPGGETQYF. The CDR3 nucleotides are TGTGCCACCAGTCCGGGGGGTGAGACCCAGTACTTC.